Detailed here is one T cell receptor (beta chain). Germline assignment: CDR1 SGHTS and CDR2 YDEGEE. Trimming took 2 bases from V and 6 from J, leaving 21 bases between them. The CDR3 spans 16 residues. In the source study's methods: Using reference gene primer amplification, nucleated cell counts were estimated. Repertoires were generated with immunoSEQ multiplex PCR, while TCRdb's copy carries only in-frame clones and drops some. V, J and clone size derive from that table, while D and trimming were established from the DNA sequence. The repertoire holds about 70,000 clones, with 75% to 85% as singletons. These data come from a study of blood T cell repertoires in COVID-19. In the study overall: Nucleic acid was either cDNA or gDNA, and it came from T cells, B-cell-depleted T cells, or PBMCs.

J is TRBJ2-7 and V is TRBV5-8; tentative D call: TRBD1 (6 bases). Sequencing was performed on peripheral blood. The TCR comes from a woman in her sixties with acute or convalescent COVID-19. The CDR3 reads CASSFSQGFRRSEQYF. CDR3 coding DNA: TGTGCCAGCAGCTTCTCTCAGGGGTTTCGGCGTAGCGAGCAGTACTTC.